Detailed here is one TCR beta chain. The antigen is not known. These data are taken from a study of OX40 agonist ivuxolimab in advanced cancers. Study information: The patients received ivuxolimab by intravenous route every 2 weeks at 0.01 to 10 mg/kg. Study-level findings and limits: Researchers did not determine the expanded peripheral T cells' antigen specificity. There was clonal expansion of CD4+ and CD8+ blood T cells by week 6 at 0.1 to 3.0 mg/kg.

The V end was cut by 5 bases, the J end by 1 base, with 14 bases between. Germline CDR1 reads LNHDA; CDR2 reads SQIVND (reference sequence). The CDR3 extends over 15 amino acids. The assay was immunoSEQ multiplex PCR, and TCRdb's table has in-frame clones only and misses some. The table includes approximately 58,000 clones, around 85% detected once. It was autoimmune disease history or systemic immunosuppression that excluded patients. This TCR came from an adult with an advanced solid tumor such as melanoma, head and neck, liver or kidney cancer. The chain joins TRBV19 to TRBJ1-1; D is ambiguous. The sequences come from CD4+ or CD8+ T cells sorted from blood, collected in a trial of the OX40 agonist ivuxolimab. CDR3 sequence reads: CASSPVAPKNTEAFF. The CDR3 bases are TGTGCCAGTAGTCCAGTCGCGCCAAAGAACACTGAAGCTTTCTTT.